Presented here are 31 T cell receptor beta chains from one specimen sequenced in a study of T cells in Graves' hyperthyroidism and ophthalmopathy (dated by TCRdb to about 2019). Libraries came from multiplex PCR. Sequencing was carried out with an Illumina HiSeq 2000. The TCR beta CDR3 regions were amplified from the RNA transcripts. The first round of RT-PCR for the TCR CDR3 was performed with the HTBI primer set and the Qiagen OneStep RT-PCR kit. TCRdb's own reprocessing of the public reads used fastp at Q25 and MiXCR and kept productive beta chains. Every entry covers one CDR3 protein and lists the most common genes and DNA from its rows. In all, the sample holds almost 600,000 distinct CDR3 sequences, and 46% of those were seen once. The top ten hold roughly 7.7% of the sample. Material for sequencing was peripheral blood or thyroid tissue (not recorded which). These receptors all stem from a woman in her late teens or twenties with Graves' hyperthyroidism.

Concerning this clonotype: A read error may explain this, as a much larger clone is one base away. The gene calls are TRBV7-6 and TRBJ2-7, with D unresolved. The germline gives CDR1 SGHVS, CDR2 FNYEAQ. The CDR3 consists of 12 residues. The CDR3 loop reads CASSGTPYKQYF. The CDR3 DNA follows: TGTGCCAGCAGCGGTACACCCTACAAGCAGTACTTC.

This clonotype was picked up many times. This chain joins TRBV15 and TRBJ1-2; D is uncertain. Looked up from germline, CDR1 is LNHNV and CDR2 is YYDKDF (reference sequence). Trimming cost V 5 bases and J 8 bases, with 12 bases left between them. This CDR3 is built from 12 residues. The CDR3 coding sequence is TGTGCCACCAGCCCTCCGGGTGAAGGCTACACCTTC. This gives the protein CATSPPGEGYTF.

The V and J genes are TRBV5-1 and TRBJ1-3, with unresolved D. The V gene's germline CDR1 is SGHRS and CDR2 YFSETQ. With 0 bases removed from V and 3 bases from J, the gap between germline ends came to 13 bases. The CDR3 spans 16 residues. CDR3 in DNA: TGCGCCAGCAGCTTGGCCGGAGCGGTATATGGAAACACCATATATTTT. Protein sequence: CASSLAGAVYGNTIYF.

J is TRBJ2-5 and V is TRBV28; D may match TRBD1 or TRBD2 (5 bases each). Germline CDR1 and CDR2: MDHEN and SYDVKM. The CDR3 totals 17 residues. The V gene lost 7 bases and the J gene lost 2 bases, with 23 bases spanning the gap. CDR3 DNA sequence: TGTGCCAGCAATACCGATGGACCGGGGACGGCACAAGAGACCCAGTACTTC. Encoded protein: CASNTDGPGTAQETQYF. Looking up the rest from reference TRBV28 and TRBJ2-5 gives the full variable domain: DVKVTQSSRYLVKRTGEKVFLECVQDMDHENMFWYRQDPGLGLRLIYFSYDVKMKEKGDIPEGYSVSREKKERFSLILESASTNQTSMYLCASNTDGPGTAQETQYFGPGTRLLVL.

This clonotype is labeled medium-sized. This chain connects TRBV29-1 to TRBJ1-1; 10 nucleotides match TRBD1. The V gene end was trimmed by 0 bases and the J gene end by 5 bases; junction bases not matched to a gene: 3. The CDR3 has 14 residues. Germline CDR1 is SQVTM and CDR2 is ANQGSEA. The CDR3 DNA reads as TGCAGCGTTGAAGAAGGGGACAGGGGAACTGAAGCTTTCTTT. It yields the protein CSVEEGDRGTEAFF.

In its sample, this clonotype was seen many times. The rearrangement joins TRBV7-3 to TRBJ1-3, with 7 bases matching TRBD1. V lost 2 bases and J lost 2; bases outside the gene matches: 3. In germline, CDR1 is SGHTA, CDR2 FQGTGA. The CDR3 is made up of 15 amino acids. CDR3: CASSLSGTAGNTIYF. The CDR3 DNA sequence: TGTGCCAGCAGCTTATCCGGGACAGCTGGAAACACCATATATTTT.

This chain uses TRBV20-1 with TRBJ2-6, with TRBD1 as a possible D gene (7 bases). Germline CDR1 reads DFQATT; CDR2 reads SNEGSKA (reference sequence). This CDR3 is built from 17 residues. Deletions cut 1 base from V and 0 bases from J, with 13 bases between. CDR3 sequence: CSARARDRVSGANVLTF. Here the CDR3 DNA reads TGCAGTGCTAGAGCGCGGGACAGAGTCTCTGGGGCCAACGTCCTGACTTTC.

This clonotype was observed at least ten times. Here the CDR3 reads CASSVVGTPYEQYF. The CDR3 region has the DNA TGTGCCAGCAGTGTGGTGGGGACACCCTACGAGCAGTACTTC. V and J are TRBV2 and TRBJ2-7, with D tentatively TRBD1 (6 bases). CDR1 and CDR2 from the germline V gene are SNHLY and FYNNEI. CDR3 size: 14 residues. V lost 4 bases and J 2 bases, leaving 12 bases between the germline ends. The full variable domain, completed using reference TRBV2 and TRBJ2-7, is EPEVTQTPSHQVTQMGQEVILRCVPISNHLYFYWYRQILGQKVEFLVSFYNNEISEKSEIFDDQFSVERPDGSNFTLKIRSTKLEDSAMYFCASSVVGTPYEQYFGPGTRLTVT.

This clonotype was counted between two and nine times. Because it lacks the conserved phenylalanine or tryptophan at the end, this CDR3 is likely a read error. The DNA is left out, because the CDR3 cannot be placed on it with certainty; the CDR3 is given as TCRdb lists it. The chain links TRBV20-1 to TRBJ2-5; TRBD1, as called in the table, went unchecked against the DNA. Germline V gene sequence: CDR1 DFQATT, CDR2 SNEGSKA (reference sequence). Inclusive of both ends, the CDR3 amounts to 9 amino acids. CDR3 sequence: CSASQDRRS.

There are many counts of this clonotype. The chain employs TRBV24-1 and TRBJ1-1; D is undetermined. The CDR3 is 12 amino acids. V lost 5 bases and J 1 base, leaving 4 bases between the germline ends. The germline V gene encodes CDR1 KGHDR and CDR2 SFDVKD. CDR3 coding DNA: TGTGCCACCAGTGCGGGGAACACTGAAGCTTTCTTT. Amino acid sequence: CATSAGNTEAFF.

This chain joins TRBV10-2 and TRBJ2-5, with 10 bases matching TRBD2. J was trimmed by 2 bases and V by 4 bases; bases with no gene match: 10. Germline CDR1 WSHSY, CDR2 SAAADI. The CDR3 length is 17 residues. The CDR3 sequence: CASSGSSGRPGQETQYF. DNA of the CDR3: TGCGCCAGCAGTGGGAGTAGCGGGAGGCCAGGGCAAGAGACCCAGTACTTC.

This clonotype was seen repeatedly, ten times or more. The chain employs TRBV5-1 and TRBJ1-3; D is possibly TRBD1 (6 bases). Germline CDR1 and CDR2: SGHRS and YFSETQ. The CDR3 has 14 amino acids. V lost 4 bases, J lost 0 bases, and 8 bases lay in between. The CDR3 is CASSPDSSGNTIYF. CDR3 DNA: TGCGCCAGCAGCCCGGACAGCTCTGGAAACACCATATATTTT.

This clonotype was detected ten times or more. J is TRBJ2-7 and V is TRBV2, with 7 bases identical to TRBD1. The ends lost 7 bases at V and 3 bases at J; junction bases unmatched: 9. Germline CDR1 reads SNHLY; CDR2 reads FYNNEI. CDR3 length: 14 residues. The CDR3 protein is CASKGAGAFYEQYF. DNA for the CDR3: TGTGCCAGCAAGGGGGCAGGGGCCTTCTACGAGCAGTACTTC. Looking up the rest from reference TRBV2 and TRBJ2-7 gives the full variable domain: EPEVTQTPSHQVTQMGQEVILRCVPISNHLYFYWYRQILGQKVEFLVSFYNNEISEKSEIFDDQFSVERPDGSNFTLKIRSTKLEDSAMYFCASKGAGAFYEQYFGPGTRLTVT.

This clonotype was detected many times. J is TRBJ2-7 and V is TRBV12-3 or TRBV12-4; maybe TRBD1 (6 bases). V lost 1 base to trimming and J lost 2 bases, with 6 bases between them. The CDR3 loop spans 13 amino acids. In DNA, the CDR3 is TGTGCCAGCAGTTTAGGGGGGCCCTACGAGCAGTACTTC. Translated, it gives CASSLGGPYEQYF.

This clonotype was seen many times. J is TRBJ2-1 and V is TRBV15; TRBD2 matches at 7 bases. The CDR3 sequence is 13 residues long. The ends lost 5 bases at V and 5 bases at J; junction bases unmatched: 3. Germline assignment: CDR1 LNHNV and CDR2 YYDKDF (reference sequence). The CDR3 reads CATSVGTNNEQFF. The CDR3 bases are TGTGCCACCAGCGTCGGGACTAACAATGAGCAGTTCTTC. The entire variable domain, with the rest obtained from reference TRBV15 and TRBJ2-1, is as follows: DAMVIQNPRYQVTQFGKPVTLSCSQTLNHNVMYWYQQKSSQAPKLLFHYYDKDFNNEADTPDNFQSRRPNTSFCFLDIRSPGLGDTAMYLCATSVGTNNEQFFGPGTRLTVL.

This clonotype appeared many times. The chain is built from TRBV5-1 and TRBJ2-5; 8 bases are a match to TRBD2. This CDR3 has 16 amino acids. The germline gives CDR1 SGHRS, CDR2 YFSETQ. The junction had 6 bases not matched to a gene; V was cut back by 1 base and J by 1 base. The CDR3 DNA reads as TGCGCCAGCAGCTTGTGGGTTAGCGGGATCCAAGAGACCCAGTACTTC. Its protein is CASSLWVSGIQETQYF.

The gene calls are TRBV20-1 and TRBJ2-5; 10 bases line up with TRBD1. Trimming removed 3 bases from V and 5 bases from J; junction bases left unmatched: 9. The CDR3 has 15 amino acids. The germline gives CDR1 DFQATT, CDR2 SNEGSKA (reference sequence). The CDR3 DNA reads TGCAGTGCTAGTGTCAGACCGGGACAGGGGGAGACCCAGTACTTC. Protein sequence: CSASVRPGQGETQYF.

This clonotype was counted ten times or more. This sequence joins TRBV6-5 and TRBJ1-2; D uncertain. Germline-derived CDR1 and CDR2 are MNHEY and SVGAGI. Between the trimmed V and J ends, which lost 5 bases and 4 bases, there was a span of 14 bases. This CDR3 contains 14 residues. The CDR3 loop is CASSERAGIYGYTF. CDR3 in DNA: TGTGCCAGCAGTGAACGGGCAGGTATCTATGGCTACACCTTC.

The CDR3 sequence: CASGGAGYTF. CDR3 in DNA: TGTGCCAGCGGTGGCGCCGGCTACACCTTC. The chain couples TRBV2 to TRBJ1-2; D gene unclear. The V and J ends lost 8 bases and 8 bases respectively, with 9 bases between them. Germline CDR1 is SNHLY and CDR2 is FYNNEI. This CDR3 comprises 10 residues.

CDR3 residues: CASSLVGAIYEQYF. The CDR3 DNA is TGTGCCAGCAGCTTGGTAGGGGCGATCTACGAGCAGTACTTC. V and J are TRBV7-9 and TRBJ2-7, with D possibly being TRBD1 (5 bases). Per the germline V gene, CDR1 is SEHNR and CDR2 is FQNEAQ (reference sequence). V lost 3 bases and J 3 bases, leaving 12 bases between the germline ends. The CDR3 consists of 14 residues.

In this sample, this clonotype turned up many times. The rearrangement joins TRBV12-3 or TRBV12-4 to TRBJ1-3, with D possibly matching TRBD1 (5 bases). The CDR3 length is 16 residues. V was clipped by 4 bases and J by 0 bases, with 13 bases between them. CDR3 sequence (DNA): TGTGCCAGCAGTTCCAGACAGACCCTCTCTGGAAACACCATATATTTT. This encodes CASSSRQTLSGNTIYF.

Regarding this clonotype: This may be a read error: a much more frequent sequence differs by one nucleotide. The chain joins TRBV20-1 to TRBJ2-2; D gene unclear. In germline, CDR1 is DFQATT, CDR2 SNEGSKA (reference sequence). The CDR3 loop spans 14 amino acids. The CDR3 here is CSAGDPTGAGELFF. CDR3 nucleotide sequence: TGCAGTGCTGGAGATCCCACTGGGGCCGGGGAGCTGTTTTTT.

This clonotype was observed a few times. A much more abundant neighbour one base away suggests this may be a read error. This sequence joins TRBV4-1 and TRBJ2-7; D unresolved. Trimming took off 3 bases at V and 2 bases at J, with 17 bases between the two ends. Looked up from germline, CDR1 is MGHRA and CDR2 is YSYEKL. This CDR3 spans 16 amino acids. This chain's CDR3 is CASSHSAGKGPYEQYF. CDR3 bases: TGCGCCAGCAGCCACTCCGCAGGCAAAGGGCCCTACGAGCAGTACTTC.

This chain uses TRBV24-1 with TRBJ2-7, with D uncertain. There are 14 residues in the CDR3. The V end was cut by 7 bases, the J end by 7 bases, with 19 bases between. The germline CDR1 and CDR2 sequences are KGHDR and SFDVKD. As DNA, the CDR3 is TGTGCCACCAGCCAGCAGTTAGAAGGGTTAGAGCAGTACTTC. It encodes CATSQQLEGLEQYF.

This clonotype was found many times. The rearrangement uses TRBV20-1 and TRBJ2-7, with 7 bases lining up with TRBD2. The CDR3 loop spans 13 amino acids. CDR1 is DFQATT, CDR2 SNEGSKA, per germline (reference sequence). With V trimmed by 3 bases and J by 5 bases, 7 bases remained unmatched. The CDR3: CSASPASGDEQYF. Here the CDR3 DNA reads TGCAGTGCTAGTCCCGCTAGCGGAGACGAGCAGTACTTC.

This clonotype was counted at least ten times. The chain links TRBV4-1 to TRBJ1-2, with D tentatively TRBD1 (5 bases). Trimming removed 2 bases at V and 8 bases at J, with 12 bases between. CDR1 is MGHRA, CDR2 YSYEKL, per germline. The CDR3 is 13 residues long. Written as DNA, the CDR3 is TGCGCCAGCAGCCAAAGTCAAGGGGACGGCTACACCTTC. Translation: CASSQSQGDGYTF.

Here the CDR3 DNA reads TGCGCCAGCAGCTTGGGCAGGGATAGAGCTTTCTTT. Translating it yields CASSLGRDRAFF. The chain carries TRBV5-1 and TRBJ1-1; D perhaps matches TRBD1 (5 bases). The germline V and J ends were trimmed by 0 bases and 10 bases, with 10 bases remaining between them. CDR1 is SGHRS, CDR2 YFSETQ, per germline. The CDR3 is made up of 12 amino acids. Together with reference TRBV5-1 and TRBJ1-1, the CDR3 gives the full variable domain: KAGVTQTPRYLIKTRGQQVTLSCSPISGHRSVSWYQQTPGQGLQFLFEYFSETQRNKGNFPGRFSGRQFSNSRSEMNVSTLELGDSALYLCASSLGRDRAFFGQGTRLTVV.

The chain has TRBV7-6 and TRBJ2-7; D is possibly TRBD2 (5 bases). Germline lookup yields CDR1 SGHVS and CDR2 FNYEAQ. The CDR3 has 11 amino acids. Between the trimmed V and J ends, which lost 8 bases and 3 bases, there was a span of 8 bases. This chain's CDR3 is CASGSGYEQYF. CDR3 DNA sequence: TGTGCCAGCGGCAGCGGCTACGAGCAGTACTTC. The variable domain in full, completed from reference TRBV7-6 and TRBJ2-7, reads GAGVSQSPRYKVTKRGQDVALRCDPISGHVSLYWYRQALGQGPEFLTYFNYEAQQDKSGLPNDRFSAERPEGSISTLTIQRTEQRDSAMYRCASGSGYEQYFGPGTRLTVT.

This chain joins TRBV12-3 or TRBV12-4 and TRBJ2-5, with unresolved D. The better agreement between TRBJ2-1 and the DNA end casts doubt on the J call. This CDR3 comprises 10 residues. CDR3 coding DNA: TGTGCCAGCAGTTTCCATGAGCAGTTCTTC. Amino acid sequence: CASSFHEQFF.

This sequence joins TRBV12-3 or TRBV12-4 and TRBJ1-2; 8 bases are shared with TRBD1. This CDR3 region has 12 residues. In DNA form, the CDR3 reads TGTGCTACAGGGGGAGGGATCTATGGCTACACCTTC. Amino acids: CATGGGIYGYTF.

There are a few counts of this clonotype. The chain carries TRBV7-6 and TRBJ2-7; 7 nucleotides line up with TRBD2. With V trimmed by 5 bases and J by 0 bases, 19 bases remained unmatched. This CDR3 has 19 residues. Germline V gene lookup returns CDR1 SGHVS and CDR2 FNYEAQ. This CDR3 reads CASSPRGISGGGSSYEQYF. DNA for the CDR3: TGTGCCAGCAGCCCCCGGGGGATTAGCGGCGGCGGGAGCTCCTACGAGCAGTACTTC.